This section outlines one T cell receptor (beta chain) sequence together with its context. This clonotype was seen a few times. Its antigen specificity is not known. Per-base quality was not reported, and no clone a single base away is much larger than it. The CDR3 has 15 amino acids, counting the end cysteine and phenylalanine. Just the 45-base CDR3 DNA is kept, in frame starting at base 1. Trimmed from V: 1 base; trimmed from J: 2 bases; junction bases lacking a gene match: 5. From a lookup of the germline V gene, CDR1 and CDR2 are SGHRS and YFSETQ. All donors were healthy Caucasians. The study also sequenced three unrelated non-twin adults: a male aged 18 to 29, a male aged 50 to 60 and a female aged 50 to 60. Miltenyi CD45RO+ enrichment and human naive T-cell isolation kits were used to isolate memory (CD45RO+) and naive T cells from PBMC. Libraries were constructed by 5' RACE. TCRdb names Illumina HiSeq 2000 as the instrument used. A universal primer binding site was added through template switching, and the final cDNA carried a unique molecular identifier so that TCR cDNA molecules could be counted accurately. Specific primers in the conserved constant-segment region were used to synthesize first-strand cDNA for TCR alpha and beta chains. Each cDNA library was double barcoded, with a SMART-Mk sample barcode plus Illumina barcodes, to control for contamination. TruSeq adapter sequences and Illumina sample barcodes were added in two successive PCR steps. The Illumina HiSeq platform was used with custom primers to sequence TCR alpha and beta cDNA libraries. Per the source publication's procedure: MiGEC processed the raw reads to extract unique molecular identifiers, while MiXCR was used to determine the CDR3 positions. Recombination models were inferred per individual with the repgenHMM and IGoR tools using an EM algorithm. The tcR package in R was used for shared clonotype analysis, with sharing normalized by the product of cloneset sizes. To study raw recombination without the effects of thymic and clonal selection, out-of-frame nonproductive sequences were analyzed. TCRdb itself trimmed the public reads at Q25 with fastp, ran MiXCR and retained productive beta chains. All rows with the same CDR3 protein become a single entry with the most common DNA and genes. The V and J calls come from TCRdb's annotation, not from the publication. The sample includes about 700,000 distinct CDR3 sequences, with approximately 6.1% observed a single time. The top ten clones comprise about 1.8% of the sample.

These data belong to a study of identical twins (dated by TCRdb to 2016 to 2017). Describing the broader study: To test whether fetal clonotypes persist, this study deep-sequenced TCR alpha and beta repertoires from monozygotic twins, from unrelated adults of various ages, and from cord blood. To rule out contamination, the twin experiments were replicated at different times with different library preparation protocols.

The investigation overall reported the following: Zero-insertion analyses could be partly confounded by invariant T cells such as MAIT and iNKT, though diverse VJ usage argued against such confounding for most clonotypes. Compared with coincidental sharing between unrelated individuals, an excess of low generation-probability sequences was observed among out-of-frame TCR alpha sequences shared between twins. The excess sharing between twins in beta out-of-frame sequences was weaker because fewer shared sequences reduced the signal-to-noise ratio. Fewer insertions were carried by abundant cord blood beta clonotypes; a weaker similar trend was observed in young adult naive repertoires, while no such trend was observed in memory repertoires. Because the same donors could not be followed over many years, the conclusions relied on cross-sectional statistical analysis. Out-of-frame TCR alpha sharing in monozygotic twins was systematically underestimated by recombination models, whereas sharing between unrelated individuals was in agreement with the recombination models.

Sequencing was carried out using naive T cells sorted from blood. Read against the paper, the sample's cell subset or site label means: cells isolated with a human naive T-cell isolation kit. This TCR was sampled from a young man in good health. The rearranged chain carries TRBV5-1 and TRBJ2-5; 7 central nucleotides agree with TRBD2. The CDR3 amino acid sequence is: CASSLFLAEQETQYF. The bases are TGCGCCAGCAGCTTGTTCCTAGCGGAACAAGAGACCCAGTACTTC.